Presented here are 3 T cell receptor beta chains from one specimen sequenced in a study of cytomegalovirus exposure and HLA in healthy donors. This PCR relied on a set of 60 Vbeta primers and 13 Jbeta primers. This table comes from immunoSEQ multiplex PCR, and its TCRdb copy is limited to in-frame clones, with some not included. Of about 160,000 clones in the sample, roughly 79% were seen once. The sample comprised PBMCs. These receptors were collected from a woman in her thirties or forties in good health and CMV-seronegative.

This clone was counted a single time. The rearrangement uses TRBV7-2 and TRBJ1-5; tentatively, D is TRBD1 (5 bases). Germline CDR1 reads SGHTA; CDR2 reads FQGNSA. There are 12 residues in the CDR3. V gave up 5 bases and J gave up 6 bases, with 8 bases separating them. CDR3 nucleotide sequence: TGTGCCAGCAGCCCGGGGGTTCAGCCCCAGCATTTT. It codes for CASSPGVQPQHF.

The chain employs TRBV7-9 and TRBJ1-1; 10 bases fit TRBD1. Germline V lookup: CDR1 SEHNR, CDR2 FQNEAQ (reference sequence). Germline trimming cut 5 bases from V and 3 bases from J; bases unmatched to any gene: 6. CDR3 size: 15 residues. The CDR3: CASSPTGGAYTEAFF. DNA of the CDR3: TGTGCCAGCAGCCCGACAGGGGGCGCTTACACTGAAGCTTTCTTT.

Details on this clone: An end of the junction does not agree with germline; a read error may underlie this. The chain uses TRBV7-7 and TRBJ2-5, with 11 bases that match TRBD1. Germline V CDR1 and CDR2: SSHAT, FNYEAQ (reference sequence). The CDR3 has 14 residues. The CDR3 loop is CASSRDRGGETQYF. The CDR3 coding sequence is TGTGCTAGCAGCCGGGACAGGGGGGGAGAGACCCAGTACTTC.